This T cell receptor beta chain appears in the sequencing data of a study of shared clonotypes between healthy human individuals. The germline CDR1 and CDR2 sequences are ENHRY and SYGVKD. CDR3 length: 13 residues. Trimming shortened V by 3 bases and J by 7 bases, and 10 bases separated the two germline ends. Assay: immunoSEQ multiplex PCR; the TCRdb copy retains only in-frame clones and omits some. Among some 2,400,000 clones listed, approximately 96% were seen once. The V gene is TRBV10-3, the J gene TRBJ1-5; the D is unclear. The sample taken for sequencing was naive CD4+ T cells sorted from blood. Subset noted: CD45RA+ positively selected. This TCR was sampled from a man aged 18 to 30 in good health. The CDR3 region is CAISEDFKQPQHF. CDR3 in DNA: TGTGCCATCAGTGAAGACTTTAAACAGCCCCAGCATTTT.